Listed here is a single TCR beta chain. The antigen is undetermined. The data stem from a study of cytomegalovirus exposure and HLA in healthy donors. General observations from the study: CMV antigen specificity was confirmed in vitro for a few CMV-associated chains.

CDR3 length equals 13 residues. The V and J ends lost 2 bases and 1 base respectively, with 6 bases between them. CDR1 and CDR2 from the germline V gene are KGHSH and LQKENI. It was with 60 Vbeta and 13 Jbeta primers that the PCR ran. This table comes from immunoSEQ multiplex PCR, and its TCRdb copy is limited to in-frame clones, with some not included. The sample shows 150,000 to 200,000 clones, just over 75% of them seen only once. This chain links TRBV18 with TRBJ2-7, with D hard to call. Sequenced: PBMCs. The receptor's source is a woman aged 25 to 39 in good health and CMV-seropositive. In nucleotides, the CDR3 is TGTGCCAGCTCACCATCCGGGTCCTACGAGCAGTACTTC. It specifies CASSPSGSYEQYF. Full variable domain (missing parts from reference TRBV18 and TRBJ2-7): NAGVMQNPRHLVRRRGQEARLRCSPMKGHSHVYWYRQLPEEGLKFMVYLQKENIIDESGMPKERFSAEFPKEGPSILRIQQVVRGDSAAYFCASSPSGSYEQYFGPGTRLTVT.